This entry lists 30 T cell receptor beta chains sequenced from one sample in a study of blood T cell repertoires in COVID-19. Here immunoSEQ multiplex PCR was the method, and the copy in TCRdb shows in-frame clones only, minus some. Of 150,000 to 200,000 clones in the sample, roughly 94% are singletons; the top ten hold about 0.76%. The source material was peripheral blood. These receptors were obtained from a man aged 30 to 45 with COVID-19, enrolled during active disease.

The chain joins TRBV29-1 to TRBJ2-1; TRBD2 might be the D (6 bases). The germline CDR1 and CDR2 sequences are SQVTM and ANQGSEA. V shed 7 bases and J shed 16 bases, with 26 bases lying between them. The CDR3 is made up of 13 amino acids. CDR3 region: CSAVRRGDGASFF. The DNA of the CDR3 is TGCAGCGCCGTCCGGCGCGGGGATGGGGCCTCATTCTTC.

The V and J genes are TRBV15 and TRBJ1-3; 9 nucleotides agree with TRBD1. V was clipped by 8 bases and J by 7 bases; unmatched bases: 12. CDR1 LNHNV and CDR2 YYDKDF come from the germline V gene (reference sequence). CDR3 length: 15 amino acids. CDR3 sequence reads: CATQIHRGLGNTIYF. The DNA of the CDR3 is TGTGCCACCCAAATCCACAGGGGGCTCGGGAACACCATATATTTT.

In its sample, this clone was seen once. This chain connects TRBV19 to TRBJ2-1; the D gene is possibly TRBD1 (5 bases). V lost 8 bases and J 2 bases, leaving 13 bases between the germline ends. The CDR3 is 14 amino acids. Germline V CDR1 and CDR2: LNHDA, SQIVND (reference sequence). CDR3 in DNA: TGTGCCAGTGAAGGTCGGACAACCTACAATGAGCAGTTCTTC. It translates to CASEGRTTYNEQFF.

V is TRBV27 and J is TRBJ1-5, with TRBD1 identical over 10 bases. CDR1 and CDR2 (germline): MNHEY, SMNVEV (reference sequence). The CDR3 is made up of 17 amino acids. With 4 bases clipped from V and 0 bases from J, the junction kept 6 bases outside the gene matches. CDR3 sequence (DNA): TGTGCCAGCAGTTCCGGGACAGGGGATTATAGCAATCAGCCCCAGCATTTT. It translates to CASSSGTGDYSNQPQHF.

This chain links TRBV14 with TRBJ2-3; 13 bases align to TRBD2. V lost 5 bases, J lost 7 bases, and 15 bases stayed unmatched. The CDR3 covers 18 residues. The germline gives CDR1 SGHDN, CDR2 FVKESK. This chain's CDR3 is CASSRQLRTSGGSNTQYF. The CDR3 nucleotides are TGTGCCAGCAGCAGACAGCTACGGACTAGCGGGGGCTCAAATACGCAGTATTTT.

In nucleotides, the CDR3 is TGCGCCAGCAGCTTGGACGGGACAACCCATGGCTACACCTTC. This codes for CASSLDGTTHGYTF. The V gene is TRBV5-1, the J gene TRBJ1-2, with a weak D call TRBD1 (6 bases). Germline V CDR1 and CDR2: SGHRS, YFSETQ. The CDR3 is 14 amino acids. Trimming left V 0 bases short and J 6 bases short, with 12 bases between.

The gene calls are TRBV7-2 and TRBJ2-1, with 8 bases fitting TRBD2. V gave up 1 base and J gave up 10 bases; unmatched junction bases: 12. The CDR3 length is 16 residues. Germline CDR1 SGHTA, CDR2 FQGNSA. CDR3 coding DNA: TGTGCCAGCAGCTTAGTGTCCCAGCGGGGGACAATAGAGCAGTTCTTC. It specifies CASSLVSQRGTIEQFF. The full variable domain, in which reference TRBV7-2 and TRBJ2-1 provide the parts outside the CDR3, is GAGVSQSPSNKVTEKGKDVELRCDPISGHTALYWYRQSLGQGLEFLIYFQGNSAPDKSGLPSDRFSAERTGGSVSTLTIQRTQQEDSAVYLCASSLVSQRGTIEQFFGPGTRLTVL.

The chain combines TRBV27 with TRBJ2-7; 10 nucleotides match TRBD1. Germline V gene lookup returns CDR1 MNHEY and CDR2 SMNVEV (reference sequence). The CDR3 length is 14 residues. The junction had 5 bases not matched to a gene; V was cut back by 5 bases and J by 4 bases. The CDR3 coding sequence is TGTGCCAGCAGTCGGGACAGGGGTCCGTACGAGCAGTACTTC. It is translated as CASSRDRGPYEQYF.

This clone was detected once. V is TRBV5-1 and J is TRBJ1-5, with D possibly TRBD1 on 5 matching bases. The CDR3 sequence is 13 residues long. Trimming took 2 bases from V and 6 from J, leaving 9 bases between them. Germline V gene lookup returns CDR1 SGHRS and CDR2 YFSETQ. As DNA, the CDR3 is TGCGCCAGCAGCTTAAGCGGGGGTCAGCCCCAGCATTTT. This gives the protein CASSLSGGQPQHF.

The gene calls are TRBV30 and TRBJ1-2; D is perhaps TRBD1 (5 bases). V was shortened by 4 bases and J by 2 bases, with 17 bases between the two germline ends. CDR1 and CDR2 from the germline V gene are GTSNPN and SVGIG (reference sequence). The CDR3 has 15 residues. CDR3 DNA: TGTGCCTGGAACCCACCGGGACTTCAAAACTATGGCTACACCTTC. As protein: CAWNPPGLQNYGYTF.

The rearrangement joins TRBV7-2 to TRBJ2-2, with D unresolved. This CDR3 comprises 14 residues. Between the trimmed V and J ends, which lost 5 bases and 5 bases, there was a span of 12 bases. The germline V gene has CDR1 SGHTA and CDR2 FQGNSA. CDR3 bases: TGTGCCAGCAGCGAGAGCCCCGGGACCGGGGAGCTGTTTTTT. Protein sequence: CASSESPGTGELFF.

The chain has TRBV7-9 and TRBJ1-2; no reliable D call. The length of the CDR3 is 13 residues. V lost 1 base and J 5 bases, leaving 8 bases between the germline ends. CDR1 and CDR2 from the germline V gene are SEHNR and FQNEAQ (reference sequence). CDR3 in DNA: TGTGCCAGCAGCTTAGGGGAGGTTTATGGCTACACCTTC. Translation gives CASSLGEVYGYTF.

The genes are TRBV9 and TRBJ1-2; TRBD1 matches at 10 bases. The V and J ends lost 4 bases and 4 bases, in that order; junction bases with no gene match: 7. The CDR3 is 15 amino acids. CDR1 is SGDLS and CDR2 is YYNGEE in the germline V gene. This CDR3 is CASSLGQGVSYGYTF. The CDR3 nucleotides are TGTGCCAGCAGCTTAGGACAGGGGGTTAGCTATGGCTACACCTTC.

The chain carries TRBV20-1 and TRBJ1-3, with 8 bases fitting TRBD1. V shed 3 bases, J shed 2 bases, and the junction held 3 bases outside the gene matches. Germline CDR1 and CDR2: DFQATT and SNEGSKA (reference sequence). CDR3 length: 14 amino acids. The CDR3 region has the DNA TGCAGTGCTAGTTCGGACAGGGCTGGAAACACCATATATTTT. Residues: CSASSDRAGNTIYF.

The rearrangement uses TRBV2 and TRBJ1-1, with D possibly matching TRBD1 (6 bases). The CDR3 is 15 residues long. Germline V gene sequence: CDR1 SNHLY, CDR2 FYNNEI. Trimming took 6 bases from V and 4 from J, leaving 18 bases between them. CDR3 in DNA: TGTGCCAGCAGCCCCCTTACAGGGATGGGCACTGAAGCTTTCTTT. Translating gives CASSPLTGMGTEAFF.

V and J are TRBV5-1 and TRBJ2-5, with 12 positions matching TRBD2. Germline CDR1 and CDR2: SGHRS and YFSETQ. The CDR3 totals 14 residues. V dropped 3 bases and J dropped 5; count of bases not matched to a gene: 2. DNA for the CDR3: TGCGCCAGCAGCTCCGGGACTAGCGGGGAGACCCAGTACTTC. It encodes CASSSGTSGETQYF.

This clone was detected only a few times. V is TRBV5-6 and J is TRBJ1-2; no clear D gene. The CDR3 contains 12 residues. Trimming pared 0 bases from V and 8 bases from J, leaving 8 bases between. CDR1 and CDR2 (germline): SGHDT, YYEEEE. The CDR3 nucleotides are TGTGCCAGCAGCTTGGGGTCGCTAGGCTACACCTTC. Amino acids: CASSLGSLGYTF.

J is TRBJ1-1 and V is TRBV5-1; tentatively, D is TRBD1 (5 bases). The germline V gene encodes CDR1 SGHRS and CDR2 YFSETQ. The ends were cut back, 6 bases at V and 7 bases at J, with 16 bases in the middle. This CDR3 comprises 13 residues. CDR3 nucleotide sequence: TGCGCCAGCAATCGGGGGGATGCCAGTGAAGCTTTCTTT. Translation gives CASNRGDASEAFF.

The chain joins TRBV19 to TRBJ1-1; D is perhaps TRBD1 (6 bases). CDR1 and CDR2 from the germline V gene are LNHDA and SQIVND (reference sequence). V shed 4 bases and J shed 0 bases, with 9 bases lying between them. The CDR3 has 14 residues. CDR3 in amino acids: CASSNGQLNTEAFF. The CDR3 coding sequence is TGTGCCAGTAGTAATGGACAGCTGAACACTGAAGCTTTCTTT.

The chain employs TRBV18 and TRBJ2-7, with 8 bases matching TRBD1. The V segment lost 6 bases and the J segment 5 bases; nucleotides outside the gene matches: 6. The CDR3 has 13 residues. From germline, CDR1 is KGHSH and CDR2 LQKENI. The CDR3 nucleotides read TGTGCCAGCTCCCCGGACAGGGACCACGAGCAGTACTTC. Residues: CASSPDRDHEQYF. The full variable domain, with the rest looked up from reference TRBV18 and TRBJ2-7, is NAGVMQNPRHLVRRRGQEARLRCSPMKGHSHVYWYRQLPEEGLKFMVYLQKENIIDESGMPKERFSAEFPKEGPSILRIQQVVRGDSAAYFCASSPDRDHEQYFGPGTRLTVT.

This sequence joins TRBV5-1 and TRBJ2-5; TRBD1 matches 10 bases. Trimming removed 4 bases from V and 2 bases from J; junction bases left unmatched: 8. Per germline, CDR1 SGHRS and CDR2 YFSETQ. This CDR3 is built from 16 residues. CDR3: CASSRQGATPQETQYF. The CDR3 DNA reads TGCGCCAGCAGCCGACAGGGGGCGACTCCTCAAGAGACCCAGTACTTC.

The chain carries TRBV4-1 and TRBJ1-5; 8 bases match TRBD1. The germline gives CDR1 MGHRA, CDR2 YSYEKL. The CDR3 has 15 residues. J lost 3 bases, V lost 2 bases, and 3 bases had no gene match. The CDR3, as DNA: TGCGCCAGCAGCCAAACAGGGGGGGACAATCAGCCCCAGCATTTT. Amino acid sequence: CASSQTGGDNQPQHF.

The chain is built from TRBV19 and TRBJ1-1; D remains ambiguous. The CDR3 is 13 residues long. Per germline, CDR1 LNHDA and CDR2 SQIVND (reference sequence). V shed 3 bases and J shed 5 bases, with 10 bases lying between them. Here the CDR3 DNA reads TGTGCCAGTAGTATGACGCGGGGAACTGAAGCTTTCTTT. It translates to CASSMTRGTEAFF.

V and J are TRBV6-7 and TRBJ1-2; 8 bases match TRBD1. TRBV6-7 falls under the ORF class, with uncertain function. The CDR3 totals 15 residues. Trimming at V came to 4 bases and at J to 7 bases, leaving 11 bases not matched to a gene. Here the CDR3 reads CASSSGRRTGLGYTF. In nucleotides, the CDR3 is TGTGCCAGCAGTTCAGGACGGAGGACAGGGCTTGGCTACACCTTC.

The chain carries TRBV10-3 and TRBJ2-3; 8 nucleotides match TRBD2. This CDR3 spans 17 amino acids. CDR1 and CDR2 from the germline V gene are ENHRY and SYGVKD. V lost 2 bases and J lost 2; bases outside the gene matches: 9. CDR3: CAISERKGAGATDTQYF. CDR3 DNA: TGTGCCATCAGTGAGCGCAAAGGAGCGGGGGCCACAGATACGCAGTATTTT.

This clone was observed a single time. The V and J genes are TRBV11-2 and TRBJ1-2; 9 bases are a match to TRBD1. Germline CDR1 is SGHAT and CDR2 is FQNNGV. Unmatched junction bases numbered 3, after V lost 4 bases and J lost 3 bases. This CDR3 contains 14 residues. CDR3: CASSSGTGYYGYTF. The CDR3 DNA reads as TGTGCCAGCAGCTCCGGGACAGGGTACTATGGCTACACCTTC. Together with reference TRBV11-2 and TRBJ1-2, the CDR3 gives the full variable domain: EAGVAQSPRYKIIEKRQSVAFWCNPISGHATLYWYQQILGQGPKLLIQFQNNGVVDDSQLPKDRFSAERLKGVDSTLKIQPAKLEDSAVYLCASSSGTGYYGYTFGSGTRLTVV.

The rearrangement joins TRBV11-2 to TRBJ2-3, with TRBD2 identical over 11 bases. V gave up 3 bases and J gave up 4 bases; unmatched junction bases: 12. The length of the CDR3 is 18 residues. Per germline, CDR1 SGHAT and CDR2 FQNNGV. Here the CDR3 DNA reads TGTGCCAGCAGCTTCGCGACTAGCGGGGTCTGGAGGGCAGATACGCAGTATTTT. It codes for CASSFATSGVWRADTQYF.

The rearrangement links TRBV29-1 to TRBJ1-1; D is ambiguous. Per germline, CDR1 SQVTM and CDR2 ANQGSEA. This CDR3 spans 13 amino acids. Trimming removed 3 bases from V and 1 base from J, with 9 bases in between. The CDR3 DNA follows: TGCAGCGTTGAGCCTAGGCAGAACACTGAAGCTTTCTTT. Translating it yields CSVEPRQNTEAFF.

The genes are TRBV13 and TRBJ2-7; no firm D call. Germline lookup yields CDR1 PRHDT and CDR2 FYEKMQ (reference sequence). The CDR3 is made up of 12 amino acids. The V end lost 3 bases, the J end lost 5 bases, and 8 bases lay between the germline ends. The CDR3 sequence: CASSFNSNEQYF. The CDR3 DNA follows: TGTGCCAGCAGCTTTAATAGTAACGAGCAGTACTTC.

This sequence joins TRBV3-1 (or the pseudogene TRBV3-2) and TRBJ2-2; TRBD2 matches at 11 bases. The CDR3 consists of 16 residues. J gave up 7 bases and V 1 base, and 5 bases lay outside the gene matches. In germline, CDR1 is LGHDT, CDR2 YNNKEL (reference sequence). The CDR3 is CASSQGLAGSFGELFF. CDR3 coding DNA: TGTGCCAGCAGCCAAGGACTAGCGGGGAGCTTCGGGGAGCTGTTTTTT.